This T cell receptor beta chain stems from a study of blood T cells in healthy people across ages. As concerns this clonotype: As yet, its antigen is unknown.

Using a J-beta primer mix together with a sample-barcoded 5' primer, a second PCR was run for about 6 to 12 cycles. TCRdb reprocessed the 5' RACE reads with MiXCR, giving one entry per CDR3 protein. The sample lists about 670,000 distinct CDR3 sequences, 45% to 60% occurring once. Study outcomes and limitations: Not knowing donor CMV status may have confounded expanded clonotype changes.

Germline lookup yields CDR1 SNHLY and CDR2 FYNNEI. Trimming removed 2 bases at V and 11 bases at J, with 15 bases between. The CDR3 contains 13 residues. This sequence joins TRBV2 and TRBJ2-5; possibly TRBD1 or TRBD2 for D (5 bases each). This receptor was identified in a woman aged 80 or older in good health. Sequenced sample: blood. The CDR3 bases are TGTGCCAGCAGTGAACTCAGGGACCTCAAGCAGTACTTC. Translating it yields CASSELRDLKQYF.